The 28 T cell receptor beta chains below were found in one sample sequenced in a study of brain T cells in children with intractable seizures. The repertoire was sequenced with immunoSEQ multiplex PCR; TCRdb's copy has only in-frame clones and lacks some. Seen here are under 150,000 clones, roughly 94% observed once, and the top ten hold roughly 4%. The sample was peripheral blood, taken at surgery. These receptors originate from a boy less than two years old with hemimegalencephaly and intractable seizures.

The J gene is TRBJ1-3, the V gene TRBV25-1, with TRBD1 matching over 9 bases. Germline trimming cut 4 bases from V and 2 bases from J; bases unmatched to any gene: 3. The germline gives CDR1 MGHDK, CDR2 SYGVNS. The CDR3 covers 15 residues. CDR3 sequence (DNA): TGTGCCAGCAGTGGGGGACAGGGAACTGGAAACACCATATATTTT. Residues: CASSGGQGTGNTIYF.

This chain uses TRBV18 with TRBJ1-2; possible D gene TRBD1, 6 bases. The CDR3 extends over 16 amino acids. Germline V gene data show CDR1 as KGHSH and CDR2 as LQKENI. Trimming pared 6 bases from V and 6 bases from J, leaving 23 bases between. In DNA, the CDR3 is TGTGCCAGCTCCTCTGGGGCTAACAGGGAGTTCAATGGCTACACCTTC. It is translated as CASSSGANREFNGYTF.

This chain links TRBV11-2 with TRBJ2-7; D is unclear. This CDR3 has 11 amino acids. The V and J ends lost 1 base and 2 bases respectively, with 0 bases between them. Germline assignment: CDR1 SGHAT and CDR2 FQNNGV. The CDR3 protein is CASSLAYEQYF. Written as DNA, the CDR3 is TGTGCCAGCAGCTTAGCCTACGAGCAGTACTTC.

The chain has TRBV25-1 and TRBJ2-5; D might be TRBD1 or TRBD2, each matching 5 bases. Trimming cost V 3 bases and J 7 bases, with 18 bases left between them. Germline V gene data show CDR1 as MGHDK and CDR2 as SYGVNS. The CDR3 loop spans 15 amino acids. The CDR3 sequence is CASSDRKDGAGTQYF. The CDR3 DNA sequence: TGTGCCAGCAGTGACCGAAAGGACGGGGCGGGGACCCAGTACTTC.

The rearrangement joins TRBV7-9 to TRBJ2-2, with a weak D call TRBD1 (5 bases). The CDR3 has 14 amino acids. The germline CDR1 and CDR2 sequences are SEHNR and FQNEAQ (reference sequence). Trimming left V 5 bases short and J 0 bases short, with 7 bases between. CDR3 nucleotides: TGTGCCAGCAGCCCGACAGCGAACACCGGGGAGCTGTTTTTT. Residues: CASSPTANTGELFF.

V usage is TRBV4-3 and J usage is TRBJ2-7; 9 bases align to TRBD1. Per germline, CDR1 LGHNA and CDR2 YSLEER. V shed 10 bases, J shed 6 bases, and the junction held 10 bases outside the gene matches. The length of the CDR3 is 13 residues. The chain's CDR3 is CANLDRGFGEQYF. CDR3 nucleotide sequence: TGCGCCAACCTAGACAGGGGGTTTGGCGAGCAGTACTTC.

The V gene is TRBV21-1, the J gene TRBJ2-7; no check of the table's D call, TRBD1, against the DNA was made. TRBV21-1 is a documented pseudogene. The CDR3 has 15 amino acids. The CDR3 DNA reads TGTGCCAGCAGCAAAGTCGGACAGTCGTTAAACGAGCAGTACTTC. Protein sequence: CASSKVGQSLNEQYF.

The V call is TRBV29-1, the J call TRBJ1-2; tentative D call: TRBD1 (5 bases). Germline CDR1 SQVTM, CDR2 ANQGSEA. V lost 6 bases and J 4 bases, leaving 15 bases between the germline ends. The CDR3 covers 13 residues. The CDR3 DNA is TGCAGCGTCGGTACGGGGACCGGCTATGGCTACACCTTC. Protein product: CSVGTGTGYGYTF.

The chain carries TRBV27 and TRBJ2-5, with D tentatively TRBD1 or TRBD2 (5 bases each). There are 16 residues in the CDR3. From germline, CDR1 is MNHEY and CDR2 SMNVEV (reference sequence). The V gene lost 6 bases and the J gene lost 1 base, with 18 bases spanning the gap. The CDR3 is CASRPTPRDGQETQYF. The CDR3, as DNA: TGTGCCAGCAGACCAACCCCTCGGGACGGCCAAGAGACCCAGTACTTC.

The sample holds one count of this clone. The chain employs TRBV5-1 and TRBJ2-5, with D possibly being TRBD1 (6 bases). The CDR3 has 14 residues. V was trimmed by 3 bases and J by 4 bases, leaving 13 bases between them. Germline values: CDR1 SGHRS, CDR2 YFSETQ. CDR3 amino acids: CASSYGTRLETQYF. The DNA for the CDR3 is TGCGCCAGCAGCTACGGGACACGCCTAGAGACCCAGTACTTC.

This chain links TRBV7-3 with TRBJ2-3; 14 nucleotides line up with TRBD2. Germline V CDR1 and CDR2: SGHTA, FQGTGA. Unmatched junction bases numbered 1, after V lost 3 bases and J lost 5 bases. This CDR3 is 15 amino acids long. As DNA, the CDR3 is TGTGCCAGCAGCTTGGGACTAGCGGGAGAAGATACGCAGTATTTT. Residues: CASSLGLAGEDTQYF. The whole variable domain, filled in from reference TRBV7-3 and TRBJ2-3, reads GAGVSQTPSNKVTEKGKYVELRCDPISGHTALYWYRQSLGQGPEFLIYFQGTGAADDSGLPNDRFFAVRPEGSVSTLKIQRTERGDSAVYLCASSLGLAGEDTQYFGPGTRLTVL.

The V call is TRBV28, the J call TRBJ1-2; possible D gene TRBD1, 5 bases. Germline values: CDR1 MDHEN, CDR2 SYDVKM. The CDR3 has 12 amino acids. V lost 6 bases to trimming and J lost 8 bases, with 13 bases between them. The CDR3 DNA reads TGTGCCAGCAGCCCAGGGTTAGGCGGCTACACCTTC. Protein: CASSPGLGGYTF.

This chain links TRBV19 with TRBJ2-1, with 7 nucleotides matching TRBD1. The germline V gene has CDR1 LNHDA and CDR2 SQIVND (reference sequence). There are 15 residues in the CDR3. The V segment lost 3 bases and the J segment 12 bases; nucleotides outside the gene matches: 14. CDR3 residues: CASSMRTGDEPAQFF. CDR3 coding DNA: TGTGCCAGTAGTATGAGGACAGGAGATGAACCCGCGCAGTTCTTC.

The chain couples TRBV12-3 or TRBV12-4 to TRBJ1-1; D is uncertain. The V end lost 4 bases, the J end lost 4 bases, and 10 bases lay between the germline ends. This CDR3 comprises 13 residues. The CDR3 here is CASSSLGSTEAFF. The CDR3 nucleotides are TGTGCCAGCAGTTCCCTTGGGAGCACTGAAGCTTTCTTT.

The CDR3: CASSLLAGGPYNEQFF. CDR3 in DNA: TGCGCCAGCAGCCTACTAGCGGGAGGCCCGTACAATGAGCAGTTCTTC. V gene TRBV4-1 combines with J gene TRBJ2-1, with 12 bases identical to TRBD2. The CDR3 consists of 16 residues. Unmatched junction bases numbered 5, after V lost 4 bases and J lost 4 bases. Germline CDR1 is MGHRA and CDR2 is YSYEKL.

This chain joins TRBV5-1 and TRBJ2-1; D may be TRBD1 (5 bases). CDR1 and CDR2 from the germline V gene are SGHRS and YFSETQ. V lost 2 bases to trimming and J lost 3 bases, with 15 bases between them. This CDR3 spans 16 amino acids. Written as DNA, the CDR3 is TGCGCCAGCAGCTTCAGGTCTGGGGCCCACTACAATGAGCAGTTCTTC. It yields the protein CASSFRSGAHYNEQFF. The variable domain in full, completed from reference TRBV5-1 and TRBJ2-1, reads KAGVTQTPRYLIKTRGQQVTLSCSPISGHRSVSWYQQTPGQGLQFLFEYFSETQRNKGNFPGRFSGRQFSNSRSEMNVSTLELGDSALYLCASSFRSGAHYNEQFFGPGTRLTVL.

CDR3 sequence reads: CASTLRQGVGFVYGYTF. CDR3 coding DNA: TGTGCCAGTACCCTCCGACAGGGGGTGGGTTTTGTCTATGGCTACACCTTC. The V and J genes are TRBV19 and TRBJ1-2; TRBD1 matches 9 bases. Trimming took 7 bases from V and 4 from J; bases not matched to a gene: 16. This CDR3 region has 17 residues. Germline V lookup: CDR1 LNHDA, CDR2 SQIVND (reference sequence). The full variable domain, completed using reference TRBV19 and TRBJ1-2, is DGGITQSPKYLFRKEGQNVTLSCEQNLNHDAMYWYRQDPGQGLRLIYYSQIVNDFQKGDIAEGYSVSREKKESFPLTVTSAQKNPTAFYLCASTLRQGVGFVYGYTFGSGTRLTVV.

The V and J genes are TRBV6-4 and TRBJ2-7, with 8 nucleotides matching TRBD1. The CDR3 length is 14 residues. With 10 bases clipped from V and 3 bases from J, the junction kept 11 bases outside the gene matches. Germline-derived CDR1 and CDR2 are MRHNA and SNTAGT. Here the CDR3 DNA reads TGTGCCACCCAACCCCGGGGACAGGACTACGAGCAGTACTTC. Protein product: CATQPRGQDYEQYF.

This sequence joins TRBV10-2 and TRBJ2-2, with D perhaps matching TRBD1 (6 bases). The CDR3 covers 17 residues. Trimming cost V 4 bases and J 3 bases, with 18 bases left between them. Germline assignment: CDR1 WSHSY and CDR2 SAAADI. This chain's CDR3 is CASSALGDTIYTGELFF. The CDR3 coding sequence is TGCGCCAGCAGTGCCCTGGGGGACACCATTTACACCGGGGAGCTGTTTTTT.

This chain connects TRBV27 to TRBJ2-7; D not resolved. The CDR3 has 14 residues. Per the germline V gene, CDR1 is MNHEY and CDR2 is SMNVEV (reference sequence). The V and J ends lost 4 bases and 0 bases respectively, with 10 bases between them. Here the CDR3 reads CASSSWTVSYEQYF. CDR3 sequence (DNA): TGTGCCAGCAGTTCGTGGACGGTCTCCTACGAGCAGTACTTC.

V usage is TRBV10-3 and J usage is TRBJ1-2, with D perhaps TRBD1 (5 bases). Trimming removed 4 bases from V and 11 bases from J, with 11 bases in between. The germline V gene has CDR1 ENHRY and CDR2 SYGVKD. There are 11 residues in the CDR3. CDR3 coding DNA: TGTGCCATCAGTGGAGGCGGGGGATACACCTTC. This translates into CAISGGGGYTF.

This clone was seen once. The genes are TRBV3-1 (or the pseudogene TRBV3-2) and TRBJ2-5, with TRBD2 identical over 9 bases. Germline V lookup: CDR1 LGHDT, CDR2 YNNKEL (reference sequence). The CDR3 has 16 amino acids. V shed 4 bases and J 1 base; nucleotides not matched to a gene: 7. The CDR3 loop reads CASSPSSGRRQETQYF. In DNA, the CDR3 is TGTGCCAGCAGCCCGAGTAGCGGGAGACGCCAAGAGACCCAGTACTTC.

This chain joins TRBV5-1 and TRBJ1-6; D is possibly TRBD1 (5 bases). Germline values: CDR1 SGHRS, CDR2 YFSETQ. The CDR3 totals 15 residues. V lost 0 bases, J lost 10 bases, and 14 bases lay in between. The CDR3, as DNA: TGCGCCAGCAGCTTGGTTGGGGCCGAGGGGTCACCCCTCCACTTT. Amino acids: CASSLVGAEGSPLHF.

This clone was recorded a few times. The CDR3 loop is CASSPRGLVPQHF. CDR3 DNA sequence: TGTGCCAGCAGCCCCAGGGGCTTGGTGCCCCAGCATTTT. The chain uses TRBV12-3 or TRBV12-4 and TRBJ1-5; TRBD1 might be the D (6 bases). V was cut by 6 bases and J by 9 bases, with 15 bases left in between. This CDR3 region has 13 residues.

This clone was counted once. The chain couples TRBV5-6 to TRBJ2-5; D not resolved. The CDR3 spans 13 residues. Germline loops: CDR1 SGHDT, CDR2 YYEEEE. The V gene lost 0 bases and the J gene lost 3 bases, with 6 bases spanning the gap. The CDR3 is CASSLDWEETQYF. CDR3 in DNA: TGTGCCAGCAGCTTGGACTGGGAAGAGACCCAGTACTTC.

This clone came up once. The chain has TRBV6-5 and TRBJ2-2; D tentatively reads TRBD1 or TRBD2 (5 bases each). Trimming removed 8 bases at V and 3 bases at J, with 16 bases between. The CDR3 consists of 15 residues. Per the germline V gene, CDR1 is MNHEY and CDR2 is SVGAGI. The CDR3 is CASSRPGTHTGELFF. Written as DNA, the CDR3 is TGTGCCAGCTCAAGGCCCGGGACCCACACCGGGGAGCTGTTTTTT.

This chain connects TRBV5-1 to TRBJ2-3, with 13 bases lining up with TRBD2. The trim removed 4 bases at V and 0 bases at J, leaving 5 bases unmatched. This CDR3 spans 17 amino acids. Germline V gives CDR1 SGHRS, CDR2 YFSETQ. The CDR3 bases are TGCGCCAGCAGCCGACTAGCGGGAGGAGCGAGCACAGATACGCAGTATTTT. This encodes CASSRLAGGASTDTQYF.

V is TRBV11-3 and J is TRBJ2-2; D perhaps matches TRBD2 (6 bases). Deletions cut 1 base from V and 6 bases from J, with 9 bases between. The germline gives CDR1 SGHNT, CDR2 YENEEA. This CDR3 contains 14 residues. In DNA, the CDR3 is TGTGCCAGCAGCTTAGTGCGGGACTCCGGGGAGCTGTTTTTT. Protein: CASSLVRDSGELFF.